The 10 T cell receptor beta chains given below trace back to one sample, sequenced in a study of blood T cells in healthy people across ages. Through a sample-barcoded 5' primer and a J-beta primer mix, a second PCR was run for roughly 6 to 12 cycles. One entry per CDR3 protein results from TCRdb running MiXCR on the 5' RACE reads. Of about 1.4 million distinct CDR3 sequences in the sample, around 59% were seen once. The sample comprised blood. Receptor source: a man aged 18 to 30 in good health.

This clonotype was seen only a few times. The chain joins TRBV27 to TRBJ2-7; D may correspond to TRBD1 or TRBD2 (5 bases each). The germline V gene has CDR1 MNHEY and CDR2 SMNVEV (reference sequence). V was shortened by 7 bases and J by 3 bases, with 16 bases between the two germline ends. This CDR3 contains 14 residues. The CDR3 region is CASKNQGRNYEQYF. CDR3 DNA sequence: TGTGCCAGCAAGAACCAGGGACGGAACTACGAGCAGTACTTC.

V is TRBV27 and J is TRBJ2-1, with no clear D. This CDR3 comprises 13 residues. V was clipped by 7 bases and J by 4 bases, with 11 bases between them. Germline V gives CDR1 MNHEY, CDR2 SMNVEV (reference sequence). The CDR3 nucleotides read TGTGCCAGCACCCGCCCTTATTACAATGAGCAGTTCTTC. Translated: CASTRPYYNEQFF.

This clonotype was seen a handful of times. This sequence joins TRBV10-3 and TRBJ2-1; TRBD2 matches 8 bases. The ends lost 3 bases at V and 8 bases at J; junction bases unmatched: 3. Germline CDR1 is ENHRY and CDR2 is SYGVKD. The CDR3 contains 13 residues. The CDR3 sequence is CAISDKREHEQFF. Written as DNA, the CDR3 is TGTGCCATCAGTGATAAGCGGGAGCATGAGCAGTTCTTC.

In this sample, this clonotype turned up a few times. The V and J genes are TRBV29-1 and TRBJ2-1, with 12 positions matching TRBD2. This CDR3 has 17 residues. V lost 6 bases and J lost 0; bases outside the gene matches: 9. Germline CDR1 and CDR2: SQVTM and ANQGSEA. The CDR3 coding sequence is TGCAGCGTAACTAGCGGGGGGACTCATGGCTCCTACAATGAGCAGTTCTTC. Amino acids: CSVTSGGTHGSYNEQFF.

The chain recombines TRBV12-3 or TRBV12-4 with TRBJ1-2; D is undetermined. V was shortened by 5 bases and J by 7 bases, with 11 bases between the two germline ends. The CDR3 totals 12 residues. The CDR3 region has the DNA TGTGCCAGCAGTCGGGTTAACGGTGGCTACACCTTC. Its translation is CASSRVNGGYTF.

This sequence joins TRBV12-3 or TRBV12-4 and TRBJ2-1; 7 bases line up with TRBD2. This CDR3 is 13 amino acids long. Germline trimming cut 7 bases from V and 7 bases from J; bases unmatched to any gene: 7. The CDR3 sequence: CASKGEGHNEQFF. CDR3 coding DNA: TGTGCCAGCAAAGGGGAGGGCCATAATGAGCAGTTCTTC.

The rearrangement uses TRBV7-8 and TRBJ2-7; 9 nucleotides agree with TRBD1. TRBJ2-5 matches the DNA end more closely, so the J call is doubtful. Germline V gene sequence: CDR1 SGHVS, CDR2 FQNEAQ. CDR3 length: 15 amino acids. The CDR3 region is CASSLWDRASETQYF. The DNA for the CDR3 is TGTGCCAGCAGCTTATGGGACAGGGCTTCGGAGACCCAGTACTTC.

This clonotype was found many times. The gene calls are TRBV7-9 and TRBJ2-7; D might be TRBD2 (5 bases). Germline loops: CDR1 SEHNR, CDR2 FQNEAQ (reference sequence). V gave up 5 bases and J gave up 3 bases, with 11 bases separating them. The CDR3 length is 13 residues. CDR3: CASSPIGIYEQYF. For the CDR3, the DNA is TGTGCCAGCAGCCCTATCGGGATCTACGAGCAGTACTTC.

This chain joins TRBV4-3 and TRBJ1-1; maybe TRBD1 (5 bases). V was clipped by 3 bases and J by 4 bases, with 12 bases between them. The CDR3 contains 14 residues. Germline assignment: CDR1 LGHNA and CDR2 YSLEER. CDR3 sequence (DNA): TGCGCCAGCAGCCAGGGGGACTCGCGCACTGAAGCTTTCTTT. It translates to CASSQGDSRTEAFF.

The chain has TRBV15 and TRBJ1-4, with D unclear. The CDR3 totals 12 residues. Germline V lookup: CDR1 LNHNV, CDR2 YYDKDF (reference sequence). V was trimmed by 0 bases and J by 8 bases, leaving 4 bases between them. The CDR3 region is CATSREVEKLFF. In DNA form, the CDR3 reads TGTGCCACCAGCAGAGAAGTCGAAAAACTGTTTTTT.